These 4 T cell receptor beta chains originate from one sample sequenced in a study of T-cell reconstitution after alpha-beta-depleted transplantation in children. The authors prepared the TCRbeta library with unique molecular identifiers. TCRdb reprocessed the PCR reads via MiXCR and lists one record per CDR3 protein. The table records about 340,000 distinct CDR3 sequences, about a tenth of them present only once. Material: PBMCs from the stem cell graft donor, obtained from the stem cell graft. The source of these receptors is a human donor who donated a stem cell graft to a child with acute lymphoblastic leukemia.

This clonotype was found a few times. The chain carries TRBV4-2 and TRBJ1-1; tentatively, D is TRBD1 (5 bases). CDR1 is LGHNA and CDR2 is YNFKEQ in the germline V gene. V lost 1 base, J lost 3 bases, and 9 bases lay in between. This CDR3 contains 14 residues. DNA of the CDR3: TGTGCCAGCAGCCAAGTCCAGGGAGACACTGAAGCTTTCTTT. Residues: CASSQVQGDTEAFF.

This clonotype was counted many times. The V gene is TRBV4-1, the J gene TRBJ2-7; D remains ambiguous. The CDR3 totals 16 residues. Germline CDR1 MGHRA, CDR2 YSYEKL. Trimming removed 0 bases at V and 1 base at J, with 13 bases between. The CDR3: CASSQDLGSISYEQYF. The CDR3 nucleotides are TGCGCCAGCAGCCAAGATCTTGGTAGTATTTCCTACGAGCAGTACTTC.

This clonotype occurred a few times. The chain is built from TRBV5-1 and TRBJ1-1, with TRBD1 matching over 10 bases. The J segment lost 0 bases and the V segment lost 7 bases, leaving 12 bases of the junction unmatched. The germline gives CDR1 SGHRS, CDR2 YFSETQ. The length of the CDR3 is 17 residues. The CDR3 region is CASWPGQGMVMNTEAFF. CDR3 DNA sequence: TGCGCCAGCTGGCCGGGACAGGGGATGGTTATGAACACTGAAGCTTTCTTT.

J is TRBJ2-5 and V is TRBV7-2; no definite D call. V lost 2 bases and J lost 4, with 14 bases in between. The CDR3 loop spans 15 amino acids. Germline CDR1 is SGHTA and CDR2 is FQGNSA. CDR3 sequence: CASSLRAPVPETQYF. The CDR3 DNA is TGTGCCAGCAGCTTAAGGGCCCCGGTCCCAGAGACCCAGTACTTC.